These T cell receptor beta chains were read from a single sample in a study of beta chain features in type 1 diabetes. Some clones are missing from TCRdb's copy, which holds only in-frame ones; the method was immunoSEQ multiplex PCR. Counted here are under 450,000 clones, 14% occurring once; the ten biggest clones make up approximately 0.035%. Source material: naive CD4+ T cells from blood. Every receptor here comes from a man aged 30 to 39 in good health. Both conserved end residues are part of each CDR3. A D gene is named only where the DNA matches it firmly. The size of a clone is reported for some rows only, either as once, few or many, or as a class for expanded clones.

cdr3_length j_call d_call clone_size v_call cdr3_aa cdr3_nt
15 TRBJ2-7 - - TRBV7-2 CASSRTGPGLYEQYF TGTGCCAGCAGCCGCACGGGGCCTGGCCTCTACGAGCAGTACTTC
15 TRBJ2-5 TRBD2 - TRBV11-2 CASSLASGRRETQYF TGTGCCAGCAGCTTAGCTAGCGGGAGGAGGGAGACCCAGTACTTC
14 TRBJ2-3 - few TRBV28 CASTSGGDPDTQYF TGTGCCAGCACCTCAGGCGGGGACCCAGATACGCAGTATTTT
15 TRBJ2-3 - - TRBV9 CASRSRGLPTDTQYF TGTGCCAGCAGGTCCAGGGGTCTCCCCACAGATACGCAGTATTTT
16 TRBJ1-1 - few TRBV27 CASSPAPQRGRTEAFF TGTGCCAGCAGTCCCGCACCCCAGCGGGGACGTACTGAAGCTTTCTTT
17 TRBJ2-1 - few TRBV9 CASSVVGSGVGLSEQFF TGTGCCAGCAGCGTAGTTGGGTCAGGCGTGGGGTTAAGTGAGCAGTTCTTC
14 TRBJ2-3 - few TRBV7-2 CASSLNLSTDTQYF TGTGCCAGCAGCTTAAATCTTAGCACAGATACGCAGTATTTT
17 TRBJ2-3 TRBD2 few TRBV25-1 CASSATGTSGYTDTQYF TGTGCCAGCAGTGCTACCGGGACTAGCGGGTACACAGATACGCAGTATTTT
14 TRBJ1-2 - few TRBV7-3 CASSSGTDSYGYTF TGTGCCAGCAGCTCTGGGACGGATTCTTATGGCTACACCTTC
15 TRBJ2-7 - few TRBV10-3 CAISESPQATYEQYF TGTGCCATCAGTGAGTCCCCTCAGGCTACCTACGAGCAGTACTTC
16 TRBJ1-2 TRBD1 few TRBV6-5 CASSSRTGGTNYGYTF TGTGCCAGCAGTTCACGGACAGGGGGCACTAACTATGGCTACACCTTC
13 TRBJ2-5 - - TRBV7-6 CASSFNSRETQYF TGTGCCAGCAGCTTTAACTCGAGGGAGACCCAGTACTTC
12 TRBJ1-5 - few TRBV7-9 CASSSLSQPQHF TGTGCCAGCAGCTCACTATCCCAGCCCCAGCATTTT
14 TRBJ2-5 TRBD1 few TRBV7-2 CASSTWTGKETQYF TGTGCCAGCAGCACCTGGACAGGAAAAGAGACCCAGTACTTC
16 TRBJ2-5 - - TRBV7-2 CASSGMTGGVWETQYF TGTGCCAGCAGCGGGATGACAGGCGGCGTATGGGAGACCCAGTACTTC
16 TRBJ2-7 TRBD1 - TRBV5-6 CASSLEVGQGLDEQYF TGTGCCAGCAGCCTGGAGGTGGGACAGGGTCTGGACGAGCAGTACTTC
14 TRBJ2-5 TRBD2 - TRBV15 CATSRRGGSETQYF TGTGCCACCAGCAGACGGGGGGGATCTGAGACCCAGTACTTC
12 TRBJ1-5 - - TRBV7-2 CASSHPGQPQHF TGTGCCAGCAGCCACCCGGGTCAGCCCCAGCATTTT
15 TRBJ2-3 TRBD1 few TRBV30 CAWGQGAAAADTQYF TGTGCCTGGGGCCAGGGGGCGGCAGCTGCGGATACGCAGTATTTT
12 TRBJ2-3 - few TRBV10-3 CAISESTDTQYF TGTGCCATCAGTGAGAGCACAGATACGCAGTATTTT
14 TRBJ1-6 - - TRBV19 CASSYGLEASPLHF TGTGCCAGTAGTTACGGACTGGAGGCTTCACCCCTCCACTTT
15 TRBJ2-5 - - TRBV9 CASSVEQGYQETQYF TGTGCCAGCAGCGTTGAACAGGGTTACCAAGAGACCCAGTACTTC
13 TRBJ1-6 - few TRBV28 CASNPMRDSPLHF TGTGCCAGCAACCCGATGAGGGACTCACCCCTCCACTTT
13 TRBJ2-5 TRBD1 - TRBV29-1 CSLRQGATETQYF TGCAGCCTCAGACAGGGGGCGACGGAGACCCAGTACTTC
17 TRBJ2-6 TRBD1 - TRBV28 CASSLPGQGTGANVLTF TGTGCCAGCAGTCTTCCGGGACAGGGAACAGGGGCCAACGTCCTGACTTTC
13 TRBJ1-4 - few TRBV5-6 CASSPPLRGKLFF TGTGCCAGCAGCCCCCCCCTCCGAGGAAAACTGTTTTTT
15 TRBJ2-5 - few TRBV4-3 CASSRGARTQETQYF TGCGCCAGCAGCCGAGGTGCTCGGACCCAAGAGACCCAGTACTTC
14 TRBJ2-5 TRBD2 - TRBV19 CASKTSGGRETQYF TGTGCCAGCAAGACTAGCGGGGGGCGAGAGACCCAGTACTTC
16 TRBJ1-5 TRBD1 - TRBV27 CASRKGQAYSNQPQHF TGTGCCAGCAGGAAAGGACAGGCTTATAGCAATCAGCCCCAGCATTTT
14 TRBJ1-1 TRBD1 - TRBV6-5 CASNRGQGGTEAFF TGTGCCAGCAACAGAGGACAGGGCGGCACTGAAGCTTTCTTT
17 TRBJ2-4 - - TRBV5-1 CASSFRPGRVAKNIQYF TGCGCCAGCAGCTTCCGACCGGGACGGGTAGCCAAAAACATTCAGTACTTC
13 TRBJ1-1 TRBD1 - TRBV6-1 CASSRDRGSEAFF TGTGCCAGCAGCCGGGACAGGGGTTCTGAAGCTTTCTTT
11 TRBJ2-1 - - TRBV20-1 CSAPQYNEQFF TGCAGTGCTCCTCAGTACAATGAGCAGTTCTTC
16 TRBJ2-1 - few TRBV14 CASSQENRAPNNEQFF TGTGCCAGCAGCCAAGAGAACAGGGCCCCAAACAATGAGCAGTTCTTC
16 TRBJ2-5 - few TRBV6-5 CASSYTGVGLQETQYF TGTGCCAGCAGTTACACAGGAGTGGGGCTACAAGAGACCCAGTACTTC
15 TRBJ2-3 TRBD2 - TRBV7-6 CASSPGLAPTDTQYF TGTGCCAGCAGCCCGGGACTAGCTCCCACAGATACGCAGTATTTT
15 TRBJ2-1 - - TRBV7-2 CASSLMGEVGNEQFF TGTGCCAGCAGCTTAATGGGTGAGGTGGGAAATGAGCAGTTCTTC